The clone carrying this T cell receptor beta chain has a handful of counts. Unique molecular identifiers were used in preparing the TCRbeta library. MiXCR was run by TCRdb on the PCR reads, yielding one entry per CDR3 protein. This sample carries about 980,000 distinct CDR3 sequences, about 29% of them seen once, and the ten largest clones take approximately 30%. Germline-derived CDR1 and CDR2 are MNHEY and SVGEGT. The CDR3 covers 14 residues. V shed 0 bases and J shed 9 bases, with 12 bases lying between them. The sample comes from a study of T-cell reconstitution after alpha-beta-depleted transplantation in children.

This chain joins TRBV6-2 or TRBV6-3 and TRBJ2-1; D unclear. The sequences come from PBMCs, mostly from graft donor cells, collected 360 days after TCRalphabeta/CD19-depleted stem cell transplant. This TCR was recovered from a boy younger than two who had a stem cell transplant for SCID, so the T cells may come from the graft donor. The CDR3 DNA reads TGTGCCAGCAGTTACTCGAAGTATGTGGGTGAGCAGTTCTTC. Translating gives CASSYSKYVGEQFF.